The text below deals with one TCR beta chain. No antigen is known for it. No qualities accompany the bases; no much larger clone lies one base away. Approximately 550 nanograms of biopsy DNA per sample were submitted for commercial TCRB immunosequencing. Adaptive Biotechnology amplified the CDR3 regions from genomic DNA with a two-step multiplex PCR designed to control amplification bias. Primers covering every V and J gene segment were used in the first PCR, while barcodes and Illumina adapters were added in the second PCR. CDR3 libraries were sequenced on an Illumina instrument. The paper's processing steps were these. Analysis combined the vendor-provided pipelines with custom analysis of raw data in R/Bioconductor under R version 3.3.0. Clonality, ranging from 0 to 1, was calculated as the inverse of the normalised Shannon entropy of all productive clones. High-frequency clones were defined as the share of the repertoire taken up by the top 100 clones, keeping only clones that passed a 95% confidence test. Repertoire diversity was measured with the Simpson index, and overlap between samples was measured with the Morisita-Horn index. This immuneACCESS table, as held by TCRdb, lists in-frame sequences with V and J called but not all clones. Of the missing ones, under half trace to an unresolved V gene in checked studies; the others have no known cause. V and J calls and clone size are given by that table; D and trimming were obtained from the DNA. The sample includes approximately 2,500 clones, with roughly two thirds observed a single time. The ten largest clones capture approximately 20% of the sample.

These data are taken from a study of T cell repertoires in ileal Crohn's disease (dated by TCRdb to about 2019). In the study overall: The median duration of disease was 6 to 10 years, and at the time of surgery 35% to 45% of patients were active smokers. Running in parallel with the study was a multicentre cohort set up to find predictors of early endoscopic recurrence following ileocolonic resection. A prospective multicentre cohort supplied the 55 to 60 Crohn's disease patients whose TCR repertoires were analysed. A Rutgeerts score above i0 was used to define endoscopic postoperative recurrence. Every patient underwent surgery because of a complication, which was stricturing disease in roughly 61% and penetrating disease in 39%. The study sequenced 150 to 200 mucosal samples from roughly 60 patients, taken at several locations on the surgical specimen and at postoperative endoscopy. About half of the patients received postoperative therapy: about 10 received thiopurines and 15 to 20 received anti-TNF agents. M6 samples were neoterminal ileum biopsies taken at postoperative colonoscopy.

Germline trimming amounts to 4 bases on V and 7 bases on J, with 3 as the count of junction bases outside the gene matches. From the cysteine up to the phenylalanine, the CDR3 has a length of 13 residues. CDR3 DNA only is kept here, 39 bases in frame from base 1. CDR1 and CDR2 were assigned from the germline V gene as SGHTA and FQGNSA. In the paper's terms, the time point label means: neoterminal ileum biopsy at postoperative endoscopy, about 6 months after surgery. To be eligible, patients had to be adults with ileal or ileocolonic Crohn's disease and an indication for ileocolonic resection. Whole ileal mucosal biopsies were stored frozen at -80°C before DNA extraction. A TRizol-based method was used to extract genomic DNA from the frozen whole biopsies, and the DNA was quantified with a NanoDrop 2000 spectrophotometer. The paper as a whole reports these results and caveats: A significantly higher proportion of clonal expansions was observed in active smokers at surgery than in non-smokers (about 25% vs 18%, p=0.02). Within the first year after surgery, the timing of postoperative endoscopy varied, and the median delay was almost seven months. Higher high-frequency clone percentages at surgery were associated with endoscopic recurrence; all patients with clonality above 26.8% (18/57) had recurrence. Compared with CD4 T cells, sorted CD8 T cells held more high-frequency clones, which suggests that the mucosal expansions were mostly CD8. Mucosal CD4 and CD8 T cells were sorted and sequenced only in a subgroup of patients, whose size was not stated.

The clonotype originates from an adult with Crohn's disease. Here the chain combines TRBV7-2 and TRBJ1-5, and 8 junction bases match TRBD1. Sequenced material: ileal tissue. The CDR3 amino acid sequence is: CASSYRGEQPQHF. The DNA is TGTGCCAGCAGCTACAGGGGGGAGCAGCCCCAGCATTTT.